This TCR beta chain was observed in a study of T cells in Graves' hyperthyroidism and ophthalmopathy (dated by TCRdb to 2018 to 2020). About the study as a whole: Peripheral blood was sampled at the time of initial diagnosis, prior to any treatment. To identify TCR V-J signatures that set the groups apart, the researchers used a discovery cohort of about a hundred patients, made up of around 42 with Graves' ophthalmopathy and 57 with stable Graves' hyperthyroidism. Prospective prediction of ophthalmopathy was tested in an independent validation cohort of 18 to 20 hyperthyroidism patients and 15 to 17 patients who later progressed to ophthalmopathy. The roughly 91 discovery patients were randomly split 7:3 into training and test sets. In more than five Graves' hyperthyroidism patients, the study also compared T-cell repertoires from thyroid tissue with T-cell repertoires from blood. After blood sampling, hyperthyroidism patients were treated with methimazole at a starting dose of 30 mg daily, and ophthalmopathy patients were treated with high-dose intravenous methylprednisolone. TCR Vbeta CDR3 sequencing of some 140 peripheral blood samples (over 40 ophthalmopathy, roughly 72 hyperthyroidism and approximately 17 progressor patients) is reported in the paper. What the authors observed across the whole study: Most expanded thyroid clonotypes (frequency above 0.001) were also detected in blood, suggesting blood repertoires may reflect thyroid immune responses. Sample size was not statistically predetermined, and blinding of investigators to group allocation was not performed. A model built on a 13 V-J signature distinguished ophthalmopathy from stable hyperthyroidism, reaching 85% to 90% sensitivity and 81% to 83% specificity in cross-validation and 80%/75% in testing. In validation, progression to ophthalmopathy was predicted by the model with almost 71% sensitivity and about 72% specificity, a median of 6.5 months before onset.

Amplification of TCR beta CDR3 regions was carried out from RNA transcripts. The first round of RT-PCR for the TCR CDR3 was performed with the HTBI primer set and the Qiagen OneStep RT-PCR kit. Libraries were constructed in a second round of multiplex PCR, after which size selection and purification were carried out. The libraries were sequenced on an Illumina HiSeq2000 using paired-end 100 bp reads. The authors processed their data as follows. SOAPnuke was used to process the raw data, throwing out any read that contained adapters or uncalled bases, had a mean Phred below 15, or lacked an exact constant-primer or identifier match. COPE v1.2.5 was used to merge the high-quality paired reads, and each unique nucleotide sequence was defined as a clonotype. Clonotypes were aligned to IMGT TRBV, TRBD and TRBJ reference segments using MiTCR v1.1. The analysis included only V-J combinations with a frequency above 0.0001, which together covered roughly 99% of the repertoires. A TCS score was defined as the ratio between F50 (clonal expansion) and ExV (chaos), using BLOSUM62-based TCRdist between CDR3 peptides within each V-J. Welch's t-statistics and random forest reduced roughly 500 V-J features to 13, which were used in a naive Bayes classifier (R e1071). TCRdb handled the public reads itself, with Q25 trimming in fastp and clone calling in MiXCR, and kept productive beta chains. Every CDR3 protein is listed once, alongside the most common genes and DNA of its rows. Here the V and J calls rest on TCRdb's processing, not on the authors' analysis. The sample yields approximately 630,000 distinct CDR3 sequences; roughly 17% were counted once. The top ten clonotypes cover around 4% of the sample.

Stable Graves' hyperthyroidism was defined as no progression to ophthalmopathy during 18 months of follow-up. The hyperthyroidism patients were between 18 and 65 years old and newly diagnosed, with a disease duration of less than 2 months. Patients with uncontrolled infections, other autoimmune diseases, pregnancy or lactation were excluded. Clinical symptoms, serum thyroxine and TRAb, thyroid ultrasound, and orbital computed tomography formed the basis for the diagnoses. Ficoll-Paque density gradient centrifugation was used to isolate PBMCs from about 10 ml of fresh peripheral blood. Total RNA was extracted using Trizol reagent, and RNA quality was assessed on an Agilent 2100 Bioanalyzer. The CDR3 runs 13 residues from the cysteine to the phenylalanine. Just the 39-base CDR3 DNA is kept, in frame starting at base 1. Per the germline V gene (reference sequence), GTSNPN is the CDR1 and SVGIG is the CDR2.

This clonotype was seen a handful of times. Its antigen has not been determined. At one boundary the junction diverges from the germline segment, which might be a read error. The chain is made from TRBV30 and TRBJ2-7; no D gene call is confident. The sequencing sample was made of blood. This receptor was taken from a woman aged 25 to 39 with Graves' hyperthyroidism. The DNA is TGTGCCTGGAGCATGAGCAACCCCTACAAGCAGTACTTC. This is translated as CAWSMSNPYKQYF.